The following is a T cell receptor (beta chain) sequence with its context. This specimen belongs to a study of cytomegalovirus exposure and HLA in healthy donors. PCR used 60 Vbeta primers and 13 Jbeta primers. Methods used by the authors: Among the unique TCR beta chains that a later analysis counted, 80 million to 100 million in all, roughly 10 million were shared. Some clones are missing from TCRdb's copy, which holds only in-frame ones; the method was immunoSEQ multiplex PCR. That table is the source of V, J and clone size, and D and trimming were worked out from the DNA. The top ten clones hold almost 9.5% of a sample with around 150,000 clones, approximately 85% of them seen once. Per germline, CDR1 MNHEY and CDR2 SVGAGI. The CDR3 extends over 14 amino acids. The V end lost 7 bases, the J end lost 2 bases, and 14 bases lay between the germline ends.

The sample taken for sequencing was PBMCs. This receptor was obtained from a man aged 18 to 30 in good health and CMV-seropositive. V usage is TRBV6-5 and J usage is TRBJ1-1; a possible D gene is TRBD1 (5 bases). CDR3 DNA sequence: TGTGCCAGCAACGTCGGACACACAAACACTGAAGCTTTCTTT. Amino acids: CASNVGHTNTEAFF.